This entry concerns a single TCR beta chain. This clone was counted a single time. Its antigen remains unidentified. The record has no base qualities; no much larger clone is one base away. TCRbeta CDR3 regions were amplified from genomic DNA using the immunoSEQ Assay, a bias-controlled multiplex PCR. On the authors' methods: Nucleated cell counts per sample were estimated from amplification of reference gene primers within the assay. To quantify the absolute abundance of each unique TCRbeta CDR3 rearrangement, sequence reads were collapsed and filtered. For each sample, productive Simpson clonality was calculated as the square root of Simpson's diversity index over productive rearrangements. Drawn from immuneACCESS, this table holds only the in-frame rearrangements with V and J called that TCRdb kept. Clones are partly lost; checked studies trace under half to an unresolved V gene and leave the rest unexplained. V and J calls and clone size are those listed in that table; D and trimming were worked out from the DNA. This sample is represented by some 190,000 clones; approximately 85% of them were singletons. The ten largest clones take up 6.5% to 9% of the sample.

Collaborating institutions collected whole blood in K2EDTA tubes following their own protocols. For TCRbeta analysis, collaborators shipped samples as frozen whole blood, isolated PBMCs, or DNA extracted from either of those sample types. The entry originates in a study of blood T cell repertoires in COVID-19 (dated by TCRdb to 2020 to 2021). Some background on the complete study: Collaborator samples came from the United States, Italy and Spain and covered acute and convalescent phases of COVID-19. The material from the prospective study consisted of cDNA or gDNA derived from T cells, B-cell-depleted T cells, or PBMCs. Deeply sampled blood TCRbeta repertoires from subjects exposed to, actively infected with, or recovered from COVID-19 were included in the dataset. The repertoires were made available in a free public database intended to serve as a resource for research on the immune response to SARS-CoV-2. The samples were drawn from the first 160 participants of the ongoing ImmuneRACE study and from 950 to 1,500 subjects provided by 6 global collaborators. The sample metadata nearly always contained a de-identified subject ID, COVID-19 status, age in years and sex. Where available, HLA class I and class II types were obtained from metadata supplied by the sample provider rather than from assay-based typing.

The V end loses 6 bases and the J end loses 5 bases, and a stretch of 16 bases separates them. The CDR3 contains 14 residues, cysteine and phenylalanine counted. Of the read, only the CDR3 DNA is kept; its 42 bases are in frame from base 1. CDR1 and CDR2, per the germline V gene, are ENHRY and SYGVKD. General study outcomes and caveats: The amount of clinical and demographic metadata varied by source and participant and was provided uncurated.

The specimen sequenced was peripheral blood. This receptor was identified in a woman aged 55-70 years with acute or convalescent COVID-19. The V and J genes are TRBV10-3 and TRBJ1-1, and perhaps TRBD1 as D gene, on 6 matching bases. The nucleotides read TGTGCCATCAGCGGGACATCGGTAGGTACTGAAGCTTTCTTT. Its protein is CAISGTSVGTEAFF.